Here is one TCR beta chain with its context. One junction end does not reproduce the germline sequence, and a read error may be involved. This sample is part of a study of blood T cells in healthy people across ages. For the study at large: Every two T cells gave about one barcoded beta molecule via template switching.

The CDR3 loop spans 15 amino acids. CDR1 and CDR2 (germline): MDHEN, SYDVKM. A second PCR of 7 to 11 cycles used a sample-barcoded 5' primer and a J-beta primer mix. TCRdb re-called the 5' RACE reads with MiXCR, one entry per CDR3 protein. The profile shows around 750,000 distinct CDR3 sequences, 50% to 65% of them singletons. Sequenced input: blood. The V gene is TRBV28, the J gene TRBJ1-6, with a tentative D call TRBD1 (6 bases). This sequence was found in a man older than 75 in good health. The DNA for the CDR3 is TGTGCCAGCAGTTCAACAGGGACGTGGCATTCACCCCTCCGCTTT. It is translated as CASSSTGTWHSPLRF.